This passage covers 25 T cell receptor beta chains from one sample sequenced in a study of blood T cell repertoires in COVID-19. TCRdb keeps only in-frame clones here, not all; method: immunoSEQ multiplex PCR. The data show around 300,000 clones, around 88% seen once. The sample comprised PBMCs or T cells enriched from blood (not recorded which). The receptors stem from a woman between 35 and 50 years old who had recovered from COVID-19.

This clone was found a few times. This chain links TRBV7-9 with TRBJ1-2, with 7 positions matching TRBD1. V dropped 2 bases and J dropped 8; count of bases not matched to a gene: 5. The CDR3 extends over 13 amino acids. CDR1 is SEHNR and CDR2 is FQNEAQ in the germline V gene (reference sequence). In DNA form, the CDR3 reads TGTGCCAGCAGCTTACCGACAGGGCAAGGCTACACCTTC. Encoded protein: CASSLPTGQGYTF. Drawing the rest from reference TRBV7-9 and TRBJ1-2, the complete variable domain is DTGVSQNPRHKITKRGQNVTFRCDPISEHNRLYWYRQTLGQGPEFLTYFQNEAQLEKSRLLSDRFSAERPKGSFSTLEIQRTEQGDSAMYLCASSLPTGQGYTFGSGTRLTVV.

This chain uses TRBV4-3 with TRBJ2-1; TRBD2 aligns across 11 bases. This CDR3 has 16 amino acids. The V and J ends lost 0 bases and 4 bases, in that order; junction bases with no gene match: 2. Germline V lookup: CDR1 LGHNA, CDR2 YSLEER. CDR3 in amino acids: CASSQDRLAGYNEQFF. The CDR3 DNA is TGCGCCAGCAGCCAAGATCGACTAGCGGGATACAATGAGCAGTTCTTC.

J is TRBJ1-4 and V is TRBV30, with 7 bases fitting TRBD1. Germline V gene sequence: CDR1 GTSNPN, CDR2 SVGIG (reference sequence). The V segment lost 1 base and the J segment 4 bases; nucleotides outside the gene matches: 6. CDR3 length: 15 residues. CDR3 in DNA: TGTGCCTGGAGTGAAAGGGACAGAAATAATGAAAAACTGTTTTTT. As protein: CAWSERDRNNEKLFF. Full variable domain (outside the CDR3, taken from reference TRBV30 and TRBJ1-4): SQTIHQWPATLVQPVGSPLSLECTVEGTSNPNLYWYRQAAGRGLQLLFYSVGIGQISSEVPQNLSASRPQDRQFILSSKKLLLSDSGFYLCAWSERDRNNEKLFFGSGTQLSVL.

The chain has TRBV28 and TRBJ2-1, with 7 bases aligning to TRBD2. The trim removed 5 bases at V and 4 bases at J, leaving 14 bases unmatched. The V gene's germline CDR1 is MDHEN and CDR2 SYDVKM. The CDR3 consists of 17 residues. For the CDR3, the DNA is TGTGCCAGCAGTCCACTGCCGGGGGGAGGAGGGTACAATGAGCAGTTCTTC. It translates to CASSPLPGGGGYNEQFF.

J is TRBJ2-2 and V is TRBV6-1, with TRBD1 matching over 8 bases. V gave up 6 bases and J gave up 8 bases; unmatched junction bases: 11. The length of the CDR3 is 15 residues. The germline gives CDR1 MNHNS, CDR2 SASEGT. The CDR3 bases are TGTGCCAGCAGACCCTCGACAGGGGTCGTTGGGGAGCTGTTTTTT. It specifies CASRPSTGVVGELFF.

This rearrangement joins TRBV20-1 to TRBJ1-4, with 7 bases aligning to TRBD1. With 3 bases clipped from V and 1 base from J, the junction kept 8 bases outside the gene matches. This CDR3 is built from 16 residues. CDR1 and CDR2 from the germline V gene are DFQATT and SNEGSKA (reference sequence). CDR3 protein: CSASDRDGLTNEKLFF. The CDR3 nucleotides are TGCAGTGCTAGTGACAGGGATGGGTTAACTAATGAAAAACTGTTTTTT.

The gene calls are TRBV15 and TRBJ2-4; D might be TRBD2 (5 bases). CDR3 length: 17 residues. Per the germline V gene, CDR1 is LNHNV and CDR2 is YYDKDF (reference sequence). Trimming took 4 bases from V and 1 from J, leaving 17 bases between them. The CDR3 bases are TGTGCCACCAGCAACCCCACGGGGAGTTGGGCCAAAAACATTCAGTACTTC. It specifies CATSNPTGSWAKNIQYF.

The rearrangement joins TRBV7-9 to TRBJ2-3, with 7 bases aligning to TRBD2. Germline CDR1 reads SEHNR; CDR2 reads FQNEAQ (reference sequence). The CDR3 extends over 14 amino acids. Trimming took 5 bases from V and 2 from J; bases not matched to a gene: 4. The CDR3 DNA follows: TGTGCCAGCAGCCCAAGCGGGACCACAGATACGCAGTATTTT. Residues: CASSPSGTTDTQYF.

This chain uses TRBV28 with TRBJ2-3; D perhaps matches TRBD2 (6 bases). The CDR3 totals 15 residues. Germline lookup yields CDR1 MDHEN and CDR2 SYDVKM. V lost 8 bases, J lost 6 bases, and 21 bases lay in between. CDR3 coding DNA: TGTGCCAGCTCCCTTCGGGGGAGGCCGGTCGATACGCAGTATTTT. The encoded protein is CASSLRGRPVDTQYF.

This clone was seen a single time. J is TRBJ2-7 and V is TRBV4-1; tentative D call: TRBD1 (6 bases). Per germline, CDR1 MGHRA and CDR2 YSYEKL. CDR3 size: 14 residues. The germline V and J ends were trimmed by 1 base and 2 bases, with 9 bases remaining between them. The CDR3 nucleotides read TGCGCCAGCAGCCAAGCGGACAGACCCTACGAGCAGTACTTC. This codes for CASSQADRPYEQYF.

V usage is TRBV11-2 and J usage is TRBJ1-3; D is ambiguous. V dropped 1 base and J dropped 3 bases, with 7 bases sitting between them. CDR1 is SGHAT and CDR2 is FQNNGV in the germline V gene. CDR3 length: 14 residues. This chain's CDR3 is CASSLGPVGNTIYF. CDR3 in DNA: TGTGCCAGCAGCTTAGGGCCTGTTGGAAACACCATATATTTT.

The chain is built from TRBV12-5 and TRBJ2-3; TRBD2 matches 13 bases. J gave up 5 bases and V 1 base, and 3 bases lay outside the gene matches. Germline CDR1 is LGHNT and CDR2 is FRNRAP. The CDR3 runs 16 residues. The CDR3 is CASGLGLAGGRDTQYF. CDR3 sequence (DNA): TGTGCTAGTGGTTTGGGACTAGCGGGAGGAAGAGATACGCAGTATTTT.

The CDR3, as DNA: TGTGCCACCAGTGATTCTGAGGCGGGCACTGAAGCTTTCTTT. It is translated as CATSDSEAGTEAFF. The chain couples TRBV24-1 to TRBJ1-1; D gene uncertain. The germline V gene has CDR1 KGHDR and CDR2 SFDVKD. V gave up 2 bases and J gave up 4 bases, with 10 bases separating them. The CDR3 contains 14 residues.

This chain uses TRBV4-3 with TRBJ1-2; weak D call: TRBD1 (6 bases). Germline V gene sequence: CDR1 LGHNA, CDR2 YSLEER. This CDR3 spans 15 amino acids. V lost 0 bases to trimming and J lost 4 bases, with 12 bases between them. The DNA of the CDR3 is TGCGCCAGCAGCCAAGATTGGGGGGGCGGCTATGGCTACACCTTC. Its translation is CASSQDWGGGYGYTF.

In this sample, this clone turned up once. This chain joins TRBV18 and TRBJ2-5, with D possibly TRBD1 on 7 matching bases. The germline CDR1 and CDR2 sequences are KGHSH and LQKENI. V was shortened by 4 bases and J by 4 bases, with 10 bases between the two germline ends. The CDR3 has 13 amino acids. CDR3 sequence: CASSLQGGETQYF. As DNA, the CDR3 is TGTGCCAGCTCACTTCAGGGGGGAGAGACCCAGTACTTC.

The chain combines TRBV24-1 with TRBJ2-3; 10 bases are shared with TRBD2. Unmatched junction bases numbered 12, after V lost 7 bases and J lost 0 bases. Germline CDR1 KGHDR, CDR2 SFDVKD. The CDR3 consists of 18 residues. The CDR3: CATSTPRTSGASTDTQYF. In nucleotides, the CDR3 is TGTGCCACCAGCACCCCCCGTACTAGCGGGGCTAGCACAGATACGCAGTATTTT.

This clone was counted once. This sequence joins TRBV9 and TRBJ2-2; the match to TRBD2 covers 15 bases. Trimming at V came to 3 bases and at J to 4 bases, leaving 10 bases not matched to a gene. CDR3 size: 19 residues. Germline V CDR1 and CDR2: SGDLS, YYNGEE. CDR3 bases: TGTGCCAGCAGCGGAACCCTGAAGGGACTAGCGGGAGGCACCGGGGAGCTGTTTTTT. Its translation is CASSGTLKGLAGGTGELFF.

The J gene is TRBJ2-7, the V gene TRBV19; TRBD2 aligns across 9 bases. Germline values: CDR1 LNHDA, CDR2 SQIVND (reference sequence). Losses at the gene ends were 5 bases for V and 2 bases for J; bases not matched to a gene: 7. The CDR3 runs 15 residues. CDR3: CASSPRGGGTYEQYF. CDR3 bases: TGTGCCAGTAGTCCCCGCGGGGGGGGGACCTACGAGCAGTACTTC.

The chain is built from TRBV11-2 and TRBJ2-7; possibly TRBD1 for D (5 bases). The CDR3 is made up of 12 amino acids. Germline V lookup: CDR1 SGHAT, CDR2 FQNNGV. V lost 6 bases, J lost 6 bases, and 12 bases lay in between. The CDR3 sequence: CASRETVREQYF. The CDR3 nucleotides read TGTGCCAGCAGGGAGACAGTTCGCGAGCAGTACTTC.

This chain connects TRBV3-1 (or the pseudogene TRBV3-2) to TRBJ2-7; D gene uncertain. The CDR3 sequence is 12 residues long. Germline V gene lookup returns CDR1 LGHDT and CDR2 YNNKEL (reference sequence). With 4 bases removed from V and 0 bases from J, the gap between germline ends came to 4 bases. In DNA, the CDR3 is TGTGCCAGCAGCCTCCGCTCCTACGAGCAGTACTTC. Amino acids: CASSLRSYEQYF.

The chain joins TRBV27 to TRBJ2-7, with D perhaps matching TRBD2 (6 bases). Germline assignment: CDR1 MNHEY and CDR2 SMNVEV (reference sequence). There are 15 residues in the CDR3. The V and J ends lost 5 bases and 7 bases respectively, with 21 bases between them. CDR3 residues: CASSTSQGPIKEQYF. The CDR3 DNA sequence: TGTGCCAGCAGTACTAGCCAGGGTCCGATAAAAGAGCAGTACTTC.

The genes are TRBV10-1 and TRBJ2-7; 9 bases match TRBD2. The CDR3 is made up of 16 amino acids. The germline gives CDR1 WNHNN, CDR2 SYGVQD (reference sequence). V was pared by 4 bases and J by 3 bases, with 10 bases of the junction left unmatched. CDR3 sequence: CASSATTSGVDYEQYF. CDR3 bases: TGCGCCAGCAGTGCCACGACTAGCGGAGTGGACTACGAGCAGTACTTC.

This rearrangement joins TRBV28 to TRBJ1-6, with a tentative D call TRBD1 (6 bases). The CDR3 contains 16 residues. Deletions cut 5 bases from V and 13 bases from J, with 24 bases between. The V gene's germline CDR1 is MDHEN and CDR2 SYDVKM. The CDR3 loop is CASSLTGLWESSPLHF. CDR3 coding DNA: TGTGCCAGCAGTCTTACAGGGTTATGGGAAAGTTCGCCCCTCCACTTT. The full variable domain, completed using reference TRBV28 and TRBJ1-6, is DVKVTQSSRYLVKRTGEKVFLECVQDMDHENMFWYRQDPGLGLRLIYFSYDVKMKEKGDIPEGYSVSREKKERFSLILESASTNQTSMYLCASSLTGLWESSPLHFGNGTRLTVT.

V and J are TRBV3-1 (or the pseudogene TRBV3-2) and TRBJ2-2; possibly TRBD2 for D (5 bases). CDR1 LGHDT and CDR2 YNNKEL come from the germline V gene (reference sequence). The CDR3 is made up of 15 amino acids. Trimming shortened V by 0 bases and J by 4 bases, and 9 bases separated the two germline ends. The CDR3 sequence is CASSQELVTTGELFF. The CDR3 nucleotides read TGTGCCAGCAGCCAAGAACTAGTCACCACCGGGGAGCTGTTTTTT.

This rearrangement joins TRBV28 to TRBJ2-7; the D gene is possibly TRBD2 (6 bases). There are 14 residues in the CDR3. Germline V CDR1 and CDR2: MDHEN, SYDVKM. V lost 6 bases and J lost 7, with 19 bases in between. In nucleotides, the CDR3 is TGTGCCAGCAGGCGGCGGGACGGGCCGGGGGAGCAGTACTTC. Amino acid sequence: CASRRRDGPGEQYF.